What follows are 12 T cell receptor beta chains derived from one specimen sequenced in a study of PD-1 blockade in classical Hodgkin lymphoma. Sequencing was performed with immunoSEQ multiplex PCR; in TCRdb, only in-frame clones are kept and a portion is missing. The sample consists of tens of thousands of clones, more than 70% of them appearing once. Time point of the sample: cycle 4 day 1 (C4D1), after five to seven weeks of nivolumab. Every single patient, without exception, relapsed after autologous stem cell transplantation, and brentuximab vedotin exposure varied. The material was peripheral blood mononuclear cells (PBMCs), obtained before the fourth cycle of nivolumab. Receptors originate from a human donor with classical Hodgkin lymphoma.

The chain couples TRBV2 to TRBJ1-1; perhaps TRBD1 as D (5 bases). V gave up 5 bases and J gave up 6 bases, with 13 bases separating them. Germline V gene lookup returns CDR1 SNHLY and CDR2 FYNNEI. CDR3 length equals 13 residues. CDR3 residues: CASSLNWGAEAFF. CDR3 nucleotide sequence: TGTGCCAGCAGTCTAAACTGGGGGGCTGAAGCTTTCTTT.

This chain connects TRBV5-1 to TRBJ1-4; 10 bases are a match to TRBD1. The CDR3 covers 15 residues. The germline V gene encodes CDR1 SGHRS and CDR2 YFSETQ. J gave up 8 bases and V 0 bases, and 4 bases lay outside the gene matches. CDR3 nucleotides: TGCGCCAGCAGCTTGGCCGGGACAGGGGAGGAAAAACTGTTTTTT. Protein: CASSLAGTGEEKLFF. Complete variable domain (other parts from reference TRBV5-1 and TRBJ1-4): KAGVTQTPRYLIKTRGQQVTLSCSPISGHRSVSWYQQTPGQGLQFLFEYFSETQRNKGNFPGRFSGRQFSNSRSEMNVSTLELGDSALYLCASSLAGTGEEKLFFGSGTQLSVL.

The chain recombines TRBV11-2 with TRBJ1-3, with D hard to call. CDR1 and CDR2 from the germline V gene are SGHAT and FQNNGV. V lost 3 bases and J lost 3, with 3 bases in between. This CDR3 region has 12 residues. CDR3 sequence: CASSLFGNTIYF. The CDR3, as DNA: TGTGCCAGCAGCTTGTTTGGAAACACCATATATTTT.

For the CDR3, the DNA is TGTGCCCGGGGTGGGACTAGCGGGAGGAATGATTACAATGAGCAGTTCTTC. Amino acid sequence: CARGGTSGRNDYNEQFF. The chain links TRBV30 to TRBJ2-1; TRBD2 matches at 15 bases. The junction had 12 bases not matched to a gene; V was cut back by 8 bases and J by 4 bases. This CDR3 has 17 residues. Germline CDR1 is GTSNPN and CDR2 is SVGIG (reference sequence).

The chain recombines TRBV6-6 with TRBJ1-2; 10 bases agree with TRBD1. V shed 2 bases, J shed 8 bases, and the junction held 8 bases outside the gene matches. Looked up from germline, CDR1 is MNHNY and CDR2 is SVGAGI (reference sequence). There are 15 residues in the CDR3. The CDR3 reads CASSYRDRGRIGYTF. Here the CDR3 DNA reads TGTGCCAGCAGTTACCGGGACAGGGGAAGAATAGGCTACACCTTC.

The chain employs TRBV5-1 and TRBJ2-7; a weak D match, TRBD1 (6 bases). V lost 1 base to trimming and J lost 7 bases, with 33 bases between them. CDR1 and CDR2 from the germline V gene are SGHRS and YFSETQ. The CDR3 runs to 20 residues. The CDR3 bases are TGCGCCAGCAGCTTGCGCAAAGATACAGGGAGTGGACCCTCATCTCGGGAGCAGTACTTC. This codes for CASSLRKDTGSGPSSREQYF.

This clone was seen just once. The chain carries TRBV28 and TRBJ2-5; tentative D call: TRBD2 (6 bases). The CDR3 spans 14 residues. Germline-derived CDR1 and CDR2 are MDHEN and SYDVKM. V was shortened by 5 bases and J by 5 bases, with 15 bases between the two germline ends. The CDR3 bases are TGTGCCAGCAGTCCCCGGGGGACCGAGGAGACCCAGTACTTC. Its protein product is CASSPRGTEETQYF.

The chain uses TRBV6-6 and TRBJ2-7; perhaps TRBD1 as D (5 bases). CDR3 length: 14 amino acids. Germline values: CDR1 MNHNY, CDR2 SVGAGI (reference sequence). The V and J ends lost 2 bases and 4 bases respectively, with 12 bases between them. CDR3 bases: TGTGCCAGCAGTTACGTTTGGGGCCGGTACGAGCAGTACTTC. Its protein product is CASSYVWGRYEQYF.

The V gene is TRBV21-1, the J gene TRBJ1-2; the DNA was not compared with TRBD1, the D call given in the table. TRBV21-1 represents a pseudogene. CDR3 length: 16 residues. This chain's CDR3 is CASSGLPGERDYGYTF. The CDR3 DNA sequence: TGTGCCAGCAGCGGCCTCCCAGGGGAACGCGACTATGGCTACACCTTC.

The V call is TRBV7-8, the J call TRBJ2-5, with D unresolved. Per the germline V gene, CDR1 is SGHVS and CDR2 is FQNEAQ. This CDR3 is built from 11 residues. Trimming stripped 3 bases from V and 3 bases from J, with 2 bases between. The CDR3, as DNA: TGTGCCAGCAGCTTGAAAGAGACCCAGTACTTC. Residues: CASSLKETQYF.

This clone was seen a few times. The V call is TRBV6-5, the J call TRBJ2-1; unclear D gene. The germline V gene has CDR1 MNHEY and CDR2 SVGAGI. This CDR3 is 13 amino acids long. Trimming left V 6 bases short and J 2 bases short, with 8 bases between. CDR3 bases: TGTGCCAGCAGACCCGGTCCCTACAATGAGCAGTTCTTC. Translation gives CASRPGPYNEQFF.

The chain employs TRBV19 and TRBJ1-6, with 9 bases matching TRBD1. CDR1 and CDR2 from the germline V gene are LNHDA and SQIVND (reference sequence). The CDR3 spans 15 residues. Trimming removed 5 bases from V and 7 bases from J; junction bases left unmatched: 6. The CDR3: CASSPRTGANSPLHF. For the CDR3, the DNA is TGTGCCAGTAGTCCGCGGACAGGGGCGAATTCACCCCTCCACTTT. Drawing the rest from reference TRBV19 and TRBJ1-6, the complete variable domain is DGGITQSPKYLFRKEGQNVTLSCEQNLNHDAMYWYRQDPGQGLRLIYYSQIVNDFQKGDIAEGYSVSREKKESFPLTVTSAQKNPTAFYLCASSPRTGANSPLHFGNGTRLTVT.